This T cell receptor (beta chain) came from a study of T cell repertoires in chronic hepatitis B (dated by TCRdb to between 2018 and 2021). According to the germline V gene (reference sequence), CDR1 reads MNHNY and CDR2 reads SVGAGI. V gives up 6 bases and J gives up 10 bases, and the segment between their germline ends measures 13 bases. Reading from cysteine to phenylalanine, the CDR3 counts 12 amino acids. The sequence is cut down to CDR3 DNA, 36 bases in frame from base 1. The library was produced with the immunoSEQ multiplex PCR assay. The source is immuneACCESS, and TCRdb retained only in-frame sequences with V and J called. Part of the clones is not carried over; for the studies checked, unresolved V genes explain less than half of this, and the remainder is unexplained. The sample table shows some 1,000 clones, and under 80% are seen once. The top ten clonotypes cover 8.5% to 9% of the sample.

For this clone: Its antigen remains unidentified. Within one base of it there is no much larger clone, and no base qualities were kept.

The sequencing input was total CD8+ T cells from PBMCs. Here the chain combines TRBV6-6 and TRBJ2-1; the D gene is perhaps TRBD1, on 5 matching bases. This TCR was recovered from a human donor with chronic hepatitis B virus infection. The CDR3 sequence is CASRDTGWEQFF. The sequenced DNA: TGTGCCAGCAGAGATACAGGCTGGGAGCAGTTCTTC.